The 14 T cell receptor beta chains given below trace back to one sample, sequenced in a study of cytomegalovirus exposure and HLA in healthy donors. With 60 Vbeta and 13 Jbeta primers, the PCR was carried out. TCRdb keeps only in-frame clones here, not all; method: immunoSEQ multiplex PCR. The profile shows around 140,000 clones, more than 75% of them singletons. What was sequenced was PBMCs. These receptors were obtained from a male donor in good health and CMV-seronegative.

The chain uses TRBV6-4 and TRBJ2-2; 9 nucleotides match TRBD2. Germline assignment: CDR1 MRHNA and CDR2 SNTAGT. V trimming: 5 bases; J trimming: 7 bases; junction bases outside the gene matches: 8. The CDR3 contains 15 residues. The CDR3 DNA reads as TGTGCCAGCAGTACCGGGACTAGCCCTGACGGGGAGCTGTTTTTT. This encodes CASSTGTSPDGELFF.

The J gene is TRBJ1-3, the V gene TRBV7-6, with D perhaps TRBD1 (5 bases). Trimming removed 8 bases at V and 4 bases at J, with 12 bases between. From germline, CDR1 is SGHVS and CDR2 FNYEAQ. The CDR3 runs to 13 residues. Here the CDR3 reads CASGQGSGNTIYF. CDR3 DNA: TGTGCCAGCGGTCAGGGTTCAGGAAACACCATATATTTT. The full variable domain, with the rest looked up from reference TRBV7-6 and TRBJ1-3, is GAGVSQSPRYKVTKRGQDVALRCDPISGHVSLYWYRQALGQGPEFLTYFNYEAQQDKSGLPNDRFSAERPEGSISTLTIQRTEQRDSAMYRCASGQGSGNTIYFGEGSWLTVV.

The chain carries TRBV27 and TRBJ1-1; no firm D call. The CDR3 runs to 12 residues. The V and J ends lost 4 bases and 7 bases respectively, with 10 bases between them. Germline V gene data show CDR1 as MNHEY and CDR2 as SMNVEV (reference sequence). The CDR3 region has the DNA TGTGCCAGCAGTTCCCCCCCGGGTGAAGCTTTCTTT. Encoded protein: CASSSPPGEAFF.

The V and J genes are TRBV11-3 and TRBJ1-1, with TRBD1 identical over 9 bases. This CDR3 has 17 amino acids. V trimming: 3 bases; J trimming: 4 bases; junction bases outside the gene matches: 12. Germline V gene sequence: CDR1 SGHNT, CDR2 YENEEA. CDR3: CASSFGTGLVGGTEAFF. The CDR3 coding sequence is TGTGCCAGCAGCTTCGGGACAGGGTTGGTGGGAGGCACTGAAGCTTTCTTT.

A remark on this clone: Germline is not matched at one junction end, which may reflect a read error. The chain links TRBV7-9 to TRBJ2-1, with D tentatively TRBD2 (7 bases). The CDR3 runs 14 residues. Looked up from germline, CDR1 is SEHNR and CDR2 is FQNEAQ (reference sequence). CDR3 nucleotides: TGTTCCAGCAGAGGGGGGGCCGTCGACAATGAGCAGTTCTTC. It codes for CSSRGGAVDNEQFF.

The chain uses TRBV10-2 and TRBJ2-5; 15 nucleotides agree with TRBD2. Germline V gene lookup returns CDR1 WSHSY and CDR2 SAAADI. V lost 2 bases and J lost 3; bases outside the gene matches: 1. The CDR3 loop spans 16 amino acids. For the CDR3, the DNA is TGCGCCAGCAGTGAGGGACTAGCGGGGGGGGAAGAGACCCAGTACTTC. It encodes CASSEGLAGGEETQYF.

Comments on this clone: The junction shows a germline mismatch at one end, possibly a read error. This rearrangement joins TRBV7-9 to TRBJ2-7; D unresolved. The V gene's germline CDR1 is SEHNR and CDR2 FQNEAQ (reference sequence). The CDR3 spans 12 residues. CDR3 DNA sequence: TGTTCCAGCAGCTTAGGGCAGTCCGAGCAGTACTTC. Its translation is CSSSLGQSEQYF.

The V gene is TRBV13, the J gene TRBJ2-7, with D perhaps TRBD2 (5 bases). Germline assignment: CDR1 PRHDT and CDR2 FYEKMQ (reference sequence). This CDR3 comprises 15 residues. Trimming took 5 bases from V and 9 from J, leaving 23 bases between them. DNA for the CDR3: TGTGCCAGCAGCCGCCGGCGGGCGGGTCTGTGGGTGCAGTACTTC. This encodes CASSRRRAGLWVQYF.

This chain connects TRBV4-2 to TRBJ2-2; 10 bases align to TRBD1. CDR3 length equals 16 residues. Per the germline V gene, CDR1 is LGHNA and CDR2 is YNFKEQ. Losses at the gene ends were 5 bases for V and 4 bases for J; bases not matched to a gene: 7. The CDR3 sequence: CASSERQGARTGELFF. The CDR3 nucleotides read TGTGCCAGCAGCGAGAGACAGGGGGCGCGCACCGGGGAGCTGTTTTTT.

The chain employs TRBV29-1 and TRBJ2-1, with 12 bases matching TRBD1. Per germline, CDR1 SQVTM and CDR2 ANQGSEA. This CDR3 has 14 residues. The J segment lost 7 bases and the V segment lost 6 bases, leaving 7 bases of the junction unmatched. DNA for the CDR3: TGCAGCGTCGCACCGGGACAGGGGGCAAATGAGCAGTTCTTC. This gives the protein CSVAPGQGANEQFF.

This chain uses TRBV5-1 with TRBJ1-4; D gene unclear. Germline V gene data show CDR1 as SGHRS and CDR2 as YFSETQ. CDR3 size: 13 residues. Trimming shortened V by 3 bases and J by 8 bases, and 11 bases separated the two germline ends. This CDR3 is CASSSSGGEKLFF. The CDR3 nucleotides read TGCGCCAGCAGCTCTAGCGGTGGGGAAAAACTGTTTTTT.

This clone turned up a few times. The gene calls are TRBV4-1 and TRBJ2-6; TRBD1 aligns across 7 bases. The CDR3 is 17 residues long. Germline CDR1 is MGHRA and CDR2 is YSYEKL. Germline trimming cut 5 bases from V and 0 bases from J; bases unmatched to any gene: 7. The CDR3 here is CASSIGTDVSGANVLTF. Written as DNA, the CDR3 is TGCGCCAGCAGCATCGGGACAGACGTCTCTGGGGCCAACGTCCTGACTTTC.

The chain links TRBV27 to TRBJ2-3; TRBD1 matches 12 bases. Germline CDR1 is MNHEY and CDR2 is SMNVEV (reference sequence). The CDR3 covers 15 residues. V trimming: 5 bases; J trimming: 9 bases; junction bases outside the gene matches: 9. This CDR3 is CASSPRDRGRKTQYF. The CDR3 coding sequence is TGTGCCAGCAGTCCCCGGGACAGGGGGCGTAAGACGCAGTATTTT.

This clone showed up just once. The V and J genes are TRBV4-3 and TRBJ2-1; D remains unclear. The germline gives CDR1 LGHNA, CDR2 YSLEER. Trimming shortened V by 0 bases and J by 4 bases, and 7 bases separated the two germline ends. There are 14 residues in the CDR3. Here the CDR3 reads CASSQEGRYNEQFF. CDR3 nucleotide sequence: TGCGCCAGCAGCCAAGAGGGCCGTTACAATGAGCAGTTCTTC.